This T cell receptor beta chain was documented in a study of OX40 agonist ivuxolimab in advanced cancers. In the study overall: The dose-escalation group included hepatocellular carcinoma, melanoma, renal cell carcinoma and head and neck cancer.

With regard to this clone: Its antigen is not identified.

Findings and caveats of the study: Clonal expansion from baseline to week 6 occurred in both CD4+ and CD8+ T cells. Partial responders receiving 0.1-3.0 mg/kg showed among the lowest clonal expansion.

TCRdb's table, derived via immunoSEQ multiplex PCR, lists solely in-frame clones and lacks some. The top ten hold around 5.9% of the sample, which has over 85,000 clones, 80% to 90% seen once. The input for sequencing was CD4+ or CD8+ T cells sorted from blood, taken in a trial of the OX40 agonist ivuxolimab. This sequence was found in an adult with an advanced solid tumor such as melanoma, head and neck, liver or kidney cancer.

The CDR3 spells CASSLGVGLSYEQYF. CDR3 DNA: TGTGCCAGCAGCTTAGGTGTGGGACTGTCCTACGAGCAGTACTTC. This chain connects TRBV7-2 to TRBJ2-7, with a tentative D call TRBD2 (6 bases). The ends were cut back, 1 base at V and 1 base at J, with 11 bases in the middle. In germline, CDR1 is SGHTA, CDR2 FQGNSA. This CDR3 has 15 residues.